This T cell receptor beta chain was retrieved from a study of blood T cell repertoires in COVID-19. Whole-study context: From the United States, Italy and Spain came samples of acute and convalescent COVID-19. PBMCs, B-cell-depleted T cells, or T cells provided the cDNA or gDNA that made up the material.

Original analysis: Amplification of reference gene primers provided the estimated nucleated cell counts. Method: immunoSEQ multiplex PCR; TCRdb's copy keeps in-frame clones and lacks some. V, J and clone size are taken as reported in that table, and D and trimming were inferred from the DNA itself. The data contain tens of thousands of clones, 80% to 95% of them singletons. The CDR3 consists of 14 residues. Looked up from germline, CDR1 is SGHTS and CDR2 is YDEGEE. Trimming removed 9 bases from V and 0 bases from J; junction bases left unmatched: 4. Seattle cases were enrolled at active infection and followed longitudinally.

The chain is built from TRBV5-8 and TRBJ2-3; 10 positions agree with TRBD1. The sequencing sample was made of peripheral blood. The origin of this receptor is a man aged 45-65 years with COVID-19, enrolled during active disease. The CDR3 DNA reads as TGTGCCATAGGGACAGGGGCGAGCACAGATACGCAGTATTTT. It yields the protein CAIGTGASTDTQYF.